This paragraph covers one TCR beta chain sequence. Clones were read by immunoSEQ multiplex PCR, and TCRdb kept only the in-frame ones, dropping some. This sample has approximately 170,000 clones, with about 92% found just once. Germline assignment: CDR1 SQVTM and CDR2 ANQGSEA. Trimming pared 4 bases from V and 5 bases from J, leaving 8 bases between. The CDR3 is 11 residues long. This record comes from a study of control samples from healthy donors and cancer patients. The receptor was isolated from a young man in good health. Input material: blood. The V and J genes are TRBV29-1 and TRBJ2-5, with D unclear. CDR3 region: CSVALRETQYF. DNA for the CDR3: TGCAGCGTTGCCCTACGGGAGACCCAGTACTTC.